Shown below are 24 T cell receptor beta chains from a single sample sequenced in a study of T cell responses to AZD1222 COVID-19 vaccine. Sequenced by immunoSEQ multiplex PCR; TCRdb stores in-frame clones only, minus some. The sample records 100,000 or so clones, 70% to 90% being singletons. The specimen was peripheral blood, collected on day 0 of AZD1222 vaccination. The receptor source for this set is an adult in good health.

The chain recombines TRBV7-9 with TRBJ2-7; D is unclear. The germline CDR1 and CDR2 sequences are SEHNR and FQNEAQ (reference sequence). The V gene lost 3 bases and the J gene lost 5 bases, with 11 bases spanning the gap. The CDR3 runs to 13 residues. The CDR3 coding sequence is TGTGCCAGCAGCTTTGCGATGAGCCACGAGCAGTACTTC. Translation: CASSFAMSHEQYF.

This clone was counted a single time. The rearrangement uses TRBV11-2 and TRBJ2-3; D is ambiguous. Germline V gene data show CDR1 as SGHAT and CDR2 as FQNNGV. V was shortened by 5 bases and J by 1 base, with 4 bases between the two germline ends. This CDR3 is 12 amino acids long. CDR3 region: CASSPGTDTQYF. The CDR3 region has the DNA TGTGCCAGCAGCCCGGGCACAGATACGCAGTATTTT. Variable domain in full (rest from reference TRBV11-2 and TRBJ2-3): EAGVAQSPRYKIIEKRQSVAFWCNPISGHATLYWYQQILGQGPKLLIQFQNNGVVDDSQLPKDRFSAERLKGVDSTLKIQPAKLEDSAVYLCASSPGTDTQYFGPGTRLTVL.

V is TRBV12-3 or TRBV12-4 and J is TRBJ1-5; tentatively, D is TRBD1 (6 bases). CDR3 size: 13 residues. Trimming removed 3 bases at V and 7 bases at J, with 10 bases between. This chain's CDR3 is CASSLTQGQPQHF. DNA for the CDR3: TGTGCCAGCAGTTTGACCCAGGGGCAGCCCCAGCATTTT.

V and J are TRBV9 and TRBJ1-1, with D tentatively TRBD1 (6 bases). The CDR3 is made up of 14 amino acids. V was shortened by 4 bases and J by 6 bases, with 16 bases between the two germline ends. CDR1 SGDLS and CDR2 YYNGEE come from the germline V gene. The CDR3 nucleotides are TGTGCCAGCAGCCCACAGGGTGGTATCTCTGAAGCTTTCTTT. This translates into CASSPQGGISEAFF.

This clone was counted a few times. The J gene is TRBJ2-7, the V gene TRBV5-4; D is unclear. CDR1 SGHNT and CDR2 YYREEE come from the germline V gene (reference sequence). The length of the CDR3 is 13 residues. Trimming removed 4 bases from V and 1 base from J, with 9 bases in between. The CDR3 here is CASSIGPSYEQYF. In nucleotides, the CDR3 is TGTGCCAGCAGCATCGGACCATCCTACGAGCAGTACTTC.

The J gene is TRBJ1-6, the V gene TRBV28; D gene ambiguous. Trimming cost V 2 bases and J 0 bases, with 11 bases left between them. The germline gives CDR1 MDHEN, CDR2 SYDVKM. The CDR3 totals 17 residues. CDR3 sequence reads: CASSLIGRTSYNSPLHF. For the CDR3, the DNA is TGTGCCAGCAGTTTAATAGGGAGGACCTCCTATAATTCACCCCTCCACTTT.

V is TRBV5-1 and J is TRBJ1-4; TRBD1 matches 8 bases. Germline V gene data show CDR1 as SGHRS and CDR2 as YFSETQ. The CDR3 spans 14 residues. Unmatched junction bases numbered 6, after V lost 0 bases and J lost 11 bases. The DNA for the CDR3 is TGCGCCAGCAGCTTGGGACAGGGGAGAGGGAAACTGTTTTTT. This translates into CASSLGQGRGKLFF.

CDR3 loop: CASSLGTVSNTGELFF. CDR3 nucleotide sequence: TGTGCCAGCAGCTTAGGGACAGTCTCGAACACCGGGGAGCTGTTTTTT. This rearrangement joins TRBV5-8 to TRBJ2-2, with TRBD1 matching 7 bases. Germline-derived CDR1 and CDR2 are SGHTS and YDEGEE. J was trimmed by 0 bases and V by 2 bases; bases with no gene match: 4. The CDR3 length is 16 residues.

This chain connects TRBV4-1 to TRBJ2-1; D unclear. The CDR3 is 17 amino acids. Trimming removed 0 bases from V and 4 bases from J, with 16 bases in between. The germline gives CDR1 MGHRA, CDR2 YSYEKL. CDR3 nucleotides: TGCGCCAGCAGCCAAGATTCATGGGGTGTTAAGTACAATGAGCAGTTCTTC. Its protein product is CASSQDSWGVKYNEQFF.

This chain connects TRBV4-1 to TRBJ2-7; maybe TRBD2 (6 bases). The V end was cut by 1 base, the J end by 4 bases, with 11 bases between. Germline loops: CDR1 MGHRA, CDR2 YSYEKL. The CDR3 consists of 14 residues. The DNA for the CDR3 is TGCGCCAGCAGCCAAGCTGTACGGGAGTACGAGCAGTACTTC. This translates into CASSQAVREYEQYF.

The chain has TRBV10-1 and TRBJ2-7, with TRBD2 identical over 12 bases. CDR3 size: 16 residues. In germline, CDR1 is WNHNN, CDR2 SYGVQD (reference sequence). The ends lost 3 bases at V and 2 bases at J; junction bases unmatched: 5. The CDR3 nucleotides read TGCGCCAGCAGTGACTCCGGGACTAGCGGGCCCTACGAGCAGTACTTC. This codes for CASSDSGTSGPYEQYF.

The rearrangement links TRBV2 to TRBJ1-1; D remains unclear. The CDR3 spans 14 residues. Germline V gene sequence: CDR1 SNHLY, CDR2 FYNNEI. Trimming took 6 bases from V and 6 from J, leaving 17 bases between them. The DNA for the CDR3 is TGTGCCAGCAGACCGAGACCCTTTTTGGCTGAAGCTTTCTTT. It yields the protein CASRPRPFLAEAFF.

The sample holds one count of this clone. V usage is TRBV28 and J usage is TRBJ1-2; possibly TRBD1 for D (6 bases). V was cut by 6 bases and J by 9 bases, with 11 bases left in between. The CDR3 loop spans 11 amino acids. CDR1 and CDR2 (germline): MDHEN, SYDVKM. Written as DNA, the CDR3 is TGTGCCAGCAGCCCGACAGGCCGCTACACCTTC. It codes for CASSPTGRYTF.

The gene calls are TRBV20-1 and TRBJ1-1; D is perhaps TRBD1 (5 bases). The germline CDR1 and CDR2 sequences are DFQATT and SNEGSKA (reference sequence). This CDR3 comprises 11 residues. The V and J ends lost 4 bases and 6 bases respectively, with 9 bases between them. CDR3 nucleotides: TGCAGTGCTAAGAGGGGCTCTGAAGCTTTCTTT. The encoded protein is CSAKRGSEAFF.

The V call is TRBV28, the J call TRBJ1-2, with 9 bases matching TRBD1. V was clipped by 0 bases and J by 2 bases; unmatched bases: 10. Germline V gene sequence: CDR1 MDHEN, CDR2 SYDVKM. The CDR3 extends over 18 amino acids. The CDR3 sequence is CASSLWRTGAAENYGYTF. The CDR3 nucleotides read TGTGCCAGCAGTTTATGGCGGACAGGGGCCGCAGAGAACTATGGCTACACCTTC.

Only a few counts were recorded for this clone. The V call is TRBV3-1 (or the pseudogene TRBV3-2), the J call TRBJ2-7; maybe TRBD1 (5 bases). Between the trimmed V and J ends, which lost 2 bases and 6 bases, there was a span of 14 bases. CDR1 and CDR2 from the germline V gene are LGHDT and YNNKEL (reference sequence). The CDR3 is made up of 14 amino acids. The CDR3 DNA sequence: TGTGCCAGCAGCCAAACCAGTGGGGCGAGCGAGCAGTACTTC. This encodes CASSQTSGASEQYF.

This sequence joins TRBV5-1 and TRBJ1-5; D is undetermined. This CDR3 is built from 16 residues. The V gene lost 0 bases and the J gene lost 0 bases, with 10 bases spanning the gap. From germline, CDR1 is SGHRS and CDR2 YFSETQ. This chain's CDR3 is CASSLEGTNSNQPQHF. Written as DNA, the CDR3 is TGCGCCAGCAGCTTGGAAGGCACCAATAGCAATCAGCCCCAGCATTTT.

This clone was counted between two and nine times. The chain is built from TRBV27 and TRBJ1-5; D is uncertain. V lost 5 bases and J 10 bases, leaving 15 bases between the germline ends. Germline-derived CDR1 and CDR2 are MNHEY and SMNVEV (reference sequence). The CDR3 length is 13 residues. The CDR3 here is CASSGRMGEPQHF. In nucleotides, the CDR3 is TGTGCCAGCAGTGGCCGGATGGGAGAACCCCAGCATTTT.

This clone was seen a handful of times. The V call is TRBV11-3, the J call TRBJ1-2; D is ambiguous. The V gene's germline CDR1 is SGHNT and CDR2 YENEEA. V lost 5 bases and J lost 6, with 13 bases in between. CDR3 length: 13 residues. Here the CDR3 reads CASSKAYGDGYTF. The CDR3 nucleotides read TGTGCCAGCAGCAAGGCCTATGGGGATGGCTACACCTTC.

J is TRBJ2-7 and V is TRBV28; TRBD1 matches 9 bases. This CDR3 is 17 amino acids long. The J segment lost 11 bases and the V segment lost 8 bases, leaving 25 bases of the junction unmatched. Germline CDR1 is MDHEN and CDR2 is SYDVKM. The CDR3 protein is CASGGSPPPGQGGRKYF. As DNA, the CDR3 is TGTGCCAGCGGTGGGTCCCCACCACCGGGACAGGGAGGACGGAAGTACTTC.

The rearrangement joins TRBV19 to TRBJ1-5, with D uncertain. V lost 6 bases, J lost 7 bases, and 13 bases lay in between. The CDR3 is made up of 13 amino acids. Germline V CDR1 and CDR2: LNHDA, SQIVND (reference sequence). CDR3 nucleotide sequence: TGTGCCAGTAGCCCAACCATCAGGCAGCCCCAGCATTTT. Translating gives CASSPTIRQPQHF.

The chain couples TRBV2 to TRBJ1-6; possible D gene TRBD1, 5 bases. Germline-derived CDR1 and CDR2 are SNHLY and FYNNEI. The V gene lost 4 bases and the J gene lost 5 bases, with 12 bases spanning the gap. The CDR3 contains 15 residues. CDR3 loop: CASSAQGGNNSPLHF. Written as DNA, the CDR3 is TGTGCCAGCAGTGCGCAGGGCGGAAATAATTCACCCCTCCACTTT. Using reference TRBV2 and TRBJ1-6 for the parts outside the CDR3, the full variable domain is EPEVTQTPSHQVTQMGQEVILRCVPISNHLYFYWYRQILGQKVEFLVSFYNNEISEKSEIFDDQFSVERPDGSNFTLKIRSTKLEDSAMYFCASSAQGGNNSPLHFGNGTRLTVT.

This CDR3 reads CASSQAPGNTIYF. CDR3 nucleotides: TGTGCCAGCAGCCAAGCGCCAGGAAACACCATATATTTT. The gene calls are TRBV4-2 and TRBJ1-3, with D unclear. CDR1 and CDR2 from the germline V gene are LGHNA and YNFKEQ. There are 13 residues in the CDR3. The V gene lost 1 base and the J gene lost 4 bases, with 5 bases spanning the gap.

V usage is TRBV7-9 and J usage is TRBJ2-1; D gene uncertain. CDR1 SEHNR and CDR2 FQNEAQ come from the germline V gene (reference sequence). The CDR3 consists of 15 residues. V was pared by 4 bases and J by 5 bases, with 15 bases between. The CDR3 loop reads CASSYLVGAHNEQFF. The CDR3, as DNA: TGTGCCAGCAGCTACCTTGTAGGAGCCCACAATGAGCAGTTCTTC.